A selection of T cell receptor beta chains follows, all from one sample in a study of tumor-infiltrating lymphocytes in localized non-small cell lung cancer. The method was immunoSEQ multiplex PCR; TCRdb's version includes in-frame clones alone and lacks a portion of them. This sample yields about 16,000 clones, of which under 85% are seen a single time; approximately 9.6% belongs to the top ten. The sequencing sample was made of lung tumor tissue. The origin of the receptors is a human donor with non-small cell lung cancer. The CDR3 runs from the conserved cysteine through the conserved F or W. D genes are given only for firm matches. Where a row states a size, it is once, few, many or the class of an expanded clone; other rows omit it.

clone_size	v_call	cdr3_length	j_call	d_call	cdr3_aa	cdr3_nt
once	TRBV27	14	TRBJ1-2	NA	CASSLNRANYGYTF	TGTGCCAGCAGTTTAAACAGGGCCAACTATGGCTACACCTTC
medium-sized	TRBV11-2	15	TRBJ2-2	NA	CASSLVGAGRGELFF	TGTGCCAGCAGCTTAGTGGGTGCGGGAAGAGGGGAGCTGTTTTTT
NA	TRBV27	13	TRBJ1-1	TRBD1	CASRTGGLTEAFF	TGTGCCAGCAGGACAGGGGGCTTGACTGAAGCTTTCTTT
once	TRBV18	14	TRBJ1-5	NA	CASSPGGGNQPQHF	TGTGCCAGCTCACCGGGGGGGGGCAATCAGCCCCAGCATTTT
NA	TRBV5-4	16	TRBJ1-4	NA	CASSLVADSPDEKLFF	TGTGCCAGCAGCTTGGTAGCCGACAGCCCAGATGAAAAACTGTTTTTT
NA	TRBV6-6	12	TRBJ2-7	TRBD1	CASSRQGYEQYF	TGTGCCAGCAGTCGACAGGGTTACGAGCAGTACTTC
NA	TRBV2	14	TRBJ2-1	NA	CASSLRQVYNEQFF	TGTGCCAGCAGCCTACGACAGGTCTACAATGAGCAGTTCTTC
NA	TRBV9	13	TRBJ2-7	NA	CASSSGTWDEQYF	TGTGCCAGCAGCTCCGGGACTTGGGACGAGCAGTACTTC
large	TRBV6-4	14	TRBJ2-2	NA	CASSASPGTGELFF	TGTGCCAGCAGTGCTTCACCGGGCACCGGGGAGCTGTTTTTT
NA	TRBV29-1	20	TRBJ2-1	TRBD2	CSVGFGQVPLAGTHYNEQFF	TGCAGCGTTGGCTTTGGCCAAGTGCCACTAGCGGGGACCCACTACAATGAGCAGTTCTTC
NA	TRBV18	15	TRBJ2-7	NA	CASSRSGAGAYEQYF	TGTGCCAGCTCTAGGTCCGGGGCAGGAGCCTACGAGCAGTACTTC
NA	TRBV6-1	15	TRBJ2-3	TRBD2	CASSALGGGTDTQYF	TGTGCCAGCAGTGCCCTTGGGGGGGGCACAGATACGCAGTATTTT
NA	TRBV5-1	16	TRBJ2-3	NA	CASSPDPQTRTDTQYF	TGCGCCAGCAGCCCGGACCCACAGACACGCACAGATACGCAGTATTTT
NA	TRBV9	14	TRBJ1-2	TRBD1	CASSVAAGGDGYTF	TGTGCCAGCAGCGTAGCGGCAGGGGGCGATGGCTACACCTTC
NA	TRBV15	13	TRBJ2-3	NA	CATSKGPADTQYF	TGTGCCACCAGCAAAGGGCCCGCAGATACGCAGTATTTT
few	TRBV28	14	TRBJ1-1	NA	CASSPTGRGTEAFF	TGTGCCAGCAGTCCTACAGGGAGGGGCACTGAAGCTTTCTTT
NA	TRBV27	15	TRBJ2-7	TRBD2	CASSLAGLASYEQYF	TGTGCCAGCAGTTTGGCGGGACTAGCGTCCTACGAGCAGTACTTC
few	TRBV27	13	TRBJ1-2	NA	CASSLLAGYGYTF	TGTGCCAGCAGTTTACTGGCGGGCTATGGCTACACCTTC
once	TRBV11-2	15	TRBJ2-7	NA	CASSLESGFSARKYF	TGTGCCAGCAGCTTAGAATCTGGTTTTTCAGCTAGGAAGTACTTC
NA	TRBV9	20	TRBJ2-2	TRBD2	CASRSEGTSGGASRTGELFF	TGTGCCAGCCGCTCAGAGGGGACTAGCGGGGGGGCCTCGCGTACCGGGGAGCTGTTTTTT
NA	TRBV29-1	15	TRBJ2-1	TRBD2	CSVEGASGTYNEQFF	TGCAGCGTTGAAGGGGCTAGCGGGACCTACAATGAGCAGTTCTTC
NA	TRBV7-2	15	TRBJ2-7	TRBD2	CASSLPPGGTYEQYF	TGTGCCAGCAGCCTTCCCCCCGGGGGGACCTACGAGCAGTACTTC
few	TRBV7-9	15	TRBJ2-5	TRBD2	CASSSGLAGGETQYF	TGTGCCAGCAGCTCCGGACTAGCGGGGGGGGAGACCCAGTACTTC